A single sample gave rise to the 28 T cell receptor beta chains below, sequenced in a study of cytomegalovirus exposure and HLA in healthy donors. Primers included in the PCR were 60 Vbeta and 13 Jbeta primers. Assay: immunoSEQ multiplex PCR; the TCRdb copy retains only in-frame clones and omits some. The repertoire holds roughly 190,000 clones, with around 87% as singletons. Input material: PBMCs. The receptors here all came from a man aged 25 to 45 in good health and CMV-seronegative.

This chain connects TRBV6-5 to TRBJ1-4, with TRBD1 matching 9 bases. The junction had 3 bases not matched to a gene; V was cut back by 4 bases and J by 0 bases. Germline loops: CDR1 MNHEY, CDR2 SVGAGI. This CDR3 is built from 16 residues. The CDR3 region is CASSSWDRATNEKLFF. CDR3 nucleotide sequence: TGTGCCAGCAGTTCTTGGGACAGGGCAACTAATGAAAAACTGTTTTTT.

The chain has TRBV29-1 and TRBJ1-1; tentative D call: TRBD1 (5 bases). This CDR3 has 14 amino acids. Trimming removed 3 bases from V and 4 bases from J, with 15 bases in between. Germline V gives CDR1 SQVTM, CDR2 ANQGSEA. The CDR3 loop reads CSVDRPGGGTEAFF. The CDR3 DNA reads TGCAGCGTTGATCGGCCGGGGGGAGGCACTGAAGCTTTCTTT.

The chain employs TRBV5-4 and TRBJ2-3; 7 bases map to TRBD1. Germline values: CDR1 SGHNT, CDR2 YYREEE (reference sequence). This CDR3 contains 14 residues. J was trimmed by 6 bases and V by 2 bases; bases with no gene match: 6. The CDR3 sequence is CASSFKGALDTQYF. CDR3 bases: TGTGCCAGCAGCTTTAAGGGGGCCCTGGATACGCAGTATTTT.

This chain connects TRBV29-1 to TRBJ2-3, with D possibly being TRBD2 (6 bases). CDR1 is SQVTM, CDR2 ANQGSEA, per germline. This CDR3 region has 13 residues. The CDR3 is CSVISGLTDTQYF. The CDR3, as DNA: TGCAGTGTTATTAGCGGTTTGACAGATACGCAGTATTTT.

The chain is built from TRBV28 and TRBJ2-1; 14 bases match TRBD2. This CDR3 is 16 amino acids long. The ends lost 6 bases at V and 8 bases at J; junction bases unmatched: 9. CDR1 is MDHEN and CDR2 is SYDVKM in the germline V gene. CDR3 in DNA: TGTGCCAGCAGCCGACGACTAGCGGGAGGGGTGGATGAGCAGTTCTTC. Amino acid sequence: CASSRRLAGGVDEQFF.

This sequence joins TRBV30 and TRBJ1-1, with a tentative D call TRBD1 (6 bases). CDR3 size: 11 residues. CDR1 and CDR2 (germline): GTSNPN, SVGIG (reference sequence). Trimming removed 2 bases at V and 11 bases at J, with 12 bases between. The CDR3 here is CAWSRTVGAFF. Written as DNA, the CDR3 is TGTGCCTGGAGTCGGACAGTTGGTGCTTTCTTT.

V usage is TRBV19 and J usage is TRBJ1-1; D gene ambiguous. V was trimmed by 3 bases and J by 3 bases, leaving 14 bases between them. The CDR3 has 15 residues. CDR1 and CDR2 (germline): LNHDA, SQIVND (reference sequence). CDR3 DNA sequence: TGTGCCAGTAGTATTAATATGGGCAGATACACTGAAGCTTTCTTT. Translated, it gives CASSINMGRYTEAFF.

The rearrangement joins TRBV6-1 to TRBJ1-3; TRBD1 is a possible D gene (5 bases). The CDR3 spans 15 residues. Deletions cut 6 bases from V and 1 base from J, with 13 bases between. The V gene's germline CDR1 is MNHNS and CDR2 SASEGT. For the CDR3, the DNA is TGTGCCAGCAGAAACGGTCGGGGGTCTGGAAACACCATATATTTT. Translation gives CASRNGRGSGNTIYF.

Written as DNA, the CDR3 is TGTGCCCAGATTCAGTCTCTGTACTTC. Translated, it gives CAQIQSLYF. V and J are TRBV9 and TRBJ2-5; D is unclear. V shed 10 bases and J shed 13 bases, with 14 bases lying between them. The germline V gene has CDR1 SGDLS and CDR2 YYNGEE. This CDR3 region has 9 residues.

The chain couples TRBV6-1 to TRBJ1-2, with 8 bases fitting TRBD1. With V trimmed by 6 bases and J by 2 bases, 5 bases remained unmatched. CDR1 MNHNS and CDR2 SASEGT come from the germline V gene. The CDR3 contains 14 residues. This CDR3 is CASRTGAGNYGYTF. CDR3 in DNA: TGTGCCAGCAGGACAGGGGCGGGGAACTATGGCTACACCTTC.

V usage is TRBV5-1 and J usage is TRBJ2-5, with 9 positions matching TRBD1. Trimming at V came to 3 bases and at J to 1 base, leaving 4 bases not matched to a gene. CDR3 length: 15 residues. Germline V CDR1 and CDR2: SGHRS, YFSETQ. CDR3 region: CASSWGQGTQETQYF. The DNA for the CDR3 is TGCGCCAGCAGCTGGGGACAGGGTACCCAAGAGACCCAGTACTTC.

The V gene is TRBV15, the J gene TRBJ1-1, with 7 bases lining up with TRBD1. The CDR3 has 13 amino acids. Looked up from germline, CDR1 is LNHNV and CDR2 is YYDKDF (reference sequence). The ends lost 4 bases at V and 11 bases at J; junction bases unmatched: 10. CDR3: CATSKGQEEKAFF. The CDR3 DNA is TGTGCCACCAGCAAAGGACAGGAAGAGAAGGCTTTCTTT.

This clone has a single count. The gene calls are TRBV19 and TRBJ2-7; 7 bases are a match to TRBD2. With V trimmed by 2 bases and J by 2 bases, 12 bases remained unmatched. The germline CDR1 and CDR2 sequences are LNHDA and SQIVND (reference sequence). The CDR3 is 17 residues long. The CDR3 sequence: CASSIFSGGSSTYEQYF. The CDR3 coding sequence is TGTGCCAGTAGTATATTTTCAGGCGGGAGTAGTACCTACGAGCAGTACTTC. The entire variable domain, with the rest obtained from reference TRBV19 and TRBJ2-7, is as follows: DGGITQSPKYLFRKEGQNVTLSCEQNLNHDAMYWYRQDPGQGLRLIYYSQIVNDFQKGDIAEGYSVSREKKESFPLTVTSAQKNPTAFYLCASSIFSGGSSTYEQYFGPGTRLTVT.

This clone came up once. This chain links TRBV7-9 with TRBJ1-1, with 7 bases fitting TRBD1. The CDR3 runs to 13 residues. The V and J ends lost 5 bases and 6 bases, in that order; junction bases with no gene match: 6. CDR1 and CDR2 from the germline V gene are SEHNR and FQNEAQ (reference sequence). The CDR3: CASSPGTVAEAFF. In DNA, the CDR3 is TGTGCCAGCAGCCCCGGGACAGTGGCTGAAGCTTTCTTT. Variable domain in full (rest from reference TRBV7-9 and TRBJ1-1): DTGVSQNPRHKITKRGQNVTFRCDPISEHNRLYWYRQTLGQGPEFLTYFQNEAQLEKSRLLSDRFSAERPKGSFSTLEIQRTEQGDSAMYLCASSPGTVAEAFFGQGTRLTVV.

The CDR3 spells CASSPRQGATEQYF. The CDR3 DNA follows: TGTGCCAGCAGTCCCCGACAGGGGGCAACCGAGCAGTACTTC. The chain uses TRBV27 and TRBJ2-7; 10 bases fit TRBD1. Per the germline V gene, CDR1 is MNHEY and CDR2 is SMNVEV (reference sequence). The CDR3 totals 14 residues. V shed 5 bases, J shed 6 bases, and the junction held 7 bases outside the gene matches.

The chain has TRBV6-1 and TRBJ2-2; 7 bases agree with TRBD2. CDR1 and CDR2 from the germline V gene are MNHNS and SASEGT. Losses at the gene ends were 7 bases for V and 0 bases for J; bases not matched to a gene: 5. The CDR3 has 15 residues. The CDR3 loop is CASTLAGANTGELFF. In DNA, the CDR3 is TGTGCCAGCACTCTGGCGGGGGCGAACACCGGGGAGCTGTTTTTT.

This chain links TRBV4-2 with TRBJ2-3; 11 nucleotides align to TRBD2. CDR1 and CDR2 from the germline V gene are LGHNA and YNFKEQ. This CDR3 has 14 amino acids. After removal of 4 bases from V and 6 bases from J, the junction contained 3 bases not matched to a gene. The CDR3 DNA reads TGTGCCAGCAGCCCCCGACTAGCGGGGGATACGCAGTATTTT. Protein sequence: CASSPRLAGDTQYF.

The chain's CDR3 is CSDRDSDTDTQYF. CDR3 in DNA: TGCAGCGACCGGGACTCGGACACAGATACGCAGTATTTT. The gene calls are TRBV29-1 and TRBJ2-3; a weak D match, TRBD2 (6 bases). The CDR3 has 13 residues. V lost 7 bases and J lost 2, with 13 bases in between. Germline-derived CDR1 and CDR2 are SQVTM and ANQGSEA.

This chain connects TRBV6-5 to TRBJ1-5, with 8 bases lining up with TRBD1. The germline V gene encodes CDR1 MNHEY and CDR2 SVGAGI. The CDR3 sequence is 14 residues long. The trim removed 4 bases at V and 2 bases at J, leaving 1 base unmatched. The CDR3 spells CASSWGQGNQPQHF. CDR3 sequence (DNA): TGTGCCAGCAGTTGGGGACAGGGCAATCAGCCCCAGCATTTT.

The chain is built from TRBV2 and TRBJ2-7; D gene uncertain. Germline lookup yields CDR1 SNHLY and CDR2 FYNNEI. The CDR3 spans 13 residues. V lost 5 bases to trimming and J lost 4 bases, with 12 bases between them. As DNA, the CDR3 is TGTGCCAGCAGTATAGGAGTCGCGTACGAGCAGTACTTC. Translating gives CASSIGVAYEQYF.

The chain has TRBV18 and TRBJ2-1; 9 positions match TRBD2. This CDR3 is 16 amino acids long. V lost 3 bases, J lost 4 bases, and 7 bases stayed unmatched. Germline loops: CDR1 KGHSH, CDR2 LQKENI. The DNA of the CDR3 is TGTGCCAGCTCACCTTACGCGGGGGGGCGTTACAATGAGCAGTTCTTC. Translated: CASSPYAGGRYNEQFF.

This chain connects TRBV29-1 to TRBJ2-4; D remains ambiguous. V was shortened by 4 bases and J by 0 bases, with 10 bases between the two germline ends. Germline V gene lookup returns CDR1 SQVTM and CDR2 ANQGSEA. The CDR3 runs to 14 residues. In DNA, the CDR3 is TGCAGCGTTGTGTCAGGATTAGCCAAAAACATTCAGTACTTC. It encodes CSVVSGLAKNIQYF.

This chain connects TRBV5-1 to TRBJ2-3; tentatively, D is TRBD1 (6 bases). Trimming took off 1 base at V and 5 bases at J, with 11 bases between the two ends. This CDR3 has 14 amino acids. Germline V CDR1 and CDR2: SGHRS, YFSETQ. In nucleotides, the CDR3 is TGCGCCAGCAGCTTGTTCGGGACACAAGATACGCAGTATTTT. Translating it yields CASSLFGTQDTQYF.

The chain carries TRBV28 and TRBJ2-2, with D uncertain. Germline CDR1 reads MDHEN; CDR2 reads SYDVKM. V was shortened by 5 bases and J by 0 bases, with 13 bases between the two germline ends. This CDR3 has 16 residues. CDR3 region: CASSRHLQTNTGELFF. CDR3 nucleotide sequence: TGTGCCAGCAGTAGACACCTACAGACGAACACCGGGGAGCTGTTTTTT.

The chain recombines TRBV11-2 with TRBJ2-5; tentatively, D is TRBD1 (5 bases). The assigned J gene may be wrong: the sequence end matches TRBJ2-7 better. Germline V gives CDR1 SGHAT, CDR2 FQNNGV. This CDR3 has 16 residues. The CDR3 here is CASSLTVDTSSYEQYF. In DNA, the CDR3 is TGTGCCAGTAGCCTAACAGTGGACACGAGCTCCTACGAGCAGTACTTC.

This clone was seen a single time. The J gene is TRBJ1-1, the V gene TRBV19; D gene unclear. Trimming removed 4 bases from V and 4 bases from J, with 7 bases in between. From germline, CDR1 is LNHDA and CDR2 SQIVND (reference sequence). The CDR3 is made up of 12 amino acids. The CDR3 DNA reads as TGTGCCAGTAGTACTCCTTCCACTGAAGCTTTCTTT. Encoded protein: CASSTPSTEAFF.

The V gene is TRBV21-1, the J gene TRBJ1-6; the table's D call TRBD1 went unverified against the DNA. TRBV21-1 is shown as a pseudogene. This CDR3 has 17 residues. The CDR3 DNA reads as TGTGCCCGCAGCAAAGAGACCCGCAGGGGGCATCTATCACCCCTCCACTTT. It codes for CARSKETRRGHLSPLHF.

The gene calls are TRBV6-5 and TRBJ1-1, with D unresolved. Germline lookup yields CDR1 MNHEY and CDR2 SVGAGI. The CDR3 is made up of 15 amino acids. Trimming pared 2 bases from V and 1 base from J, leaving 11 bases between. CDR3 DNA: TGTGCCAGCAGTTACAGCCCACCACCGAACACTGAAGCTTTCTTT. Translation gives CASSYSPPPNTEAFF.